Included here is one T cell receptor (beta chain) sequence, with context. The antigen remains unidentified. Germline-derived CDR1 and CDR2 are SGHRS and YFSETQ. The CDR3 is 16 amino acids. The ends lost 0 bases at V and 3 bases at J; junction bases unmatched: 3. This specimen comes from a study of T cell responses to AZD1222 COVID-19 vaccine. The repertoire was sequenced with immunoSEQ multiplex PCR; TCRdb's copy has only in-frame clones and lacks some. The sample has roughly 96,000 clones, 80% to 90% seen once. Study-wide findings and caveats: Repertoire samples came only from after the peak T cell response.

This clonotype was obtained from an adult in good health. Specimen: peripheral blood, collected on day 0 of AZD1222 vaccination. The chain joins TRBV5-1 to TRBJ2-6, with TRBD1 matching 7 bases. The CDR3 bases are TGCGCCAGCAGCTTGGAGGGGGCCTTTGGGGCCAACGTCCTGACTTTC. Encoded protein: CASSLEGAFGANVLTF.